This TCR beta chain was captured by sequencing in a study of blood T cell repertoires in COVID-19. Clones were sequenced by immunoSEQ multiplex PCR, and TCRdb holds only the in-frame ones, with some missing. The sample includes hundreds of thousands of clones, just over 85% of them seen just once. J was trimmed by 2 bases and V by 5 bases; bases with no gene match: 5. Germline V gene lookup returns CDR1 PRHDT and CDR2 FYEKMQ (reference sequence). The CDR3 sequence is 14 residues long. The sequence came from a woman in her twenties or thirties with active or convalescent COVID-19. Sequencing input: peripheral blood. The V call is TRBV13, the J call TRBJ1-2, with 7 bases lining up with TRBD1. The CDR3 DNA reads TGTGCCAGCAGCGAGCAGACAGGGAACTATGGCTACACCTTC. Its protein is CASSEQTGNYGYTF.